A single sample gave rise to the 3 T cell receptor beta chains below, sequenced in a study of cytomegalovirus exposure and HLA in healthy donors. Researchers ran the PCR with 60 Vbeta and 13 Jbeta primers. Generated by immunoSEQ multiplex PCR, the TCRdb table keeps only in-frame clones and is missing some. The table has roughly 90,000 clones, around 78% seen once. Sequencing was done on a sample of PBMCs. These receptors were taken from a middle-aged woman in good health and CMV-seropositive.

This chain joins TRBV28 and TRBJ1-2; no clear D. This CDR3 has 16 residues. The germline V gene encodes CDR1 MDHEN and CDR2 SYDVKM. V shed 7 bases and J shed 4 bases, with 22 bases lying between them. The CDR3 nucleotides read TGTGCCAGCAACACCCCGGCGGTGGACTCGGGCTATGGCTACACCTTC. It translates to CASNTPAVDSGYGYTF.

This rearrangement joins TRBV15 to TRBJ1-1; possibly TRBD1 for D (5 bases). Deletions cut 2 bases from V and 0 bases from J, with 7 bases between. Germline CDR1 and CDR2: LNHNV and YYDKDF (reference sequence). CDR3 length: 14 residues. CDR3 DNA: TGTGCCACCAGCAGACGCAGGGTGAACACTGAAGCTTTCTTT. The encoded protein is CATSRRRVNTEAFF.

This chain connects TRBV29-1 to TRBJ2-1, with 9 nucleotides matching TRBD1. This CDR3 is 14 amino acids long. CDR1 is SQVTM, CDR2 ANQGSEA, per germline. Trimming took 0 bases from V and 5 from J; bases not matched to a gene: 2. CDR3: CSVEEWTGDNEQFF. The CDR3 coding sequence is TGCAGCGTTGAAGAGTGGACAGGGGACAATGAGCAGTTCTTC.